The present T cell receptor beta chain was sequenced within a study of T cell changes during pregnancy in multiple sclerosis. The table lists this clone with a count of one. Repertoires were generated with immunoSEQ multiplex PCR, while TCRdb's copy carries only in-frame clones and drops some. The sample lists about 100,000 clones, about 93% occurring once. The junction had 2 bases not matched to a gene; V was cut back by 6 bases and J by 1 base. Looked up from germline, CDR1 is SNHLY and CDR2 is FYNNEI. The CDR3 spans 13 residues. The receptor was isolated from a female donor with multiple sclerosis, enrolled in a pregnancy study. This rearrangement joins TRBV2 to TRBJ2-5; 7 bases align to TRBD1. Sequencing used peripheral blood, obtained after pregnancy. The CDR3 nucleotides are TGTGCCAGCAGGGGACAGCTCCAAGAGACCCAGTACTTC. As protein: CASRGQLQETQYF.